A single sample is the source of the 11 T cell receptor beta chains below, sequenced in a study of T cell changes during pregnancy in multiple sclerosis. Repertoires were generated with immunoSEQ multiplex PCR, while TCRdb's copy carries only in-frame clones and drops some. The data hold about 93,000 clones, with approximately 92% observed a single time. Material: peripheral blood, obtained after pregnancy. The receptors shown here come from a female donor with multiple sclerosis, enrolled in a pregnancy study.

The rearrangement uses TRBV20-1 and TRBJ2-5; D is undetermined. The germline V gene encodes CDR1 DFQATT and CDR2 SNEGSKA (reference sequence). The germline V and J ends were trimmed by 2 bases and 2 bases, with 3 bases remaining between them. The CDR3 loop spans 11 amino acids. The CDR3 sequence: CSARPQETQYF. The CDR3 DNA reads TGCAGTGCTAGACCTCAAGAGACCCAGTACTTC.

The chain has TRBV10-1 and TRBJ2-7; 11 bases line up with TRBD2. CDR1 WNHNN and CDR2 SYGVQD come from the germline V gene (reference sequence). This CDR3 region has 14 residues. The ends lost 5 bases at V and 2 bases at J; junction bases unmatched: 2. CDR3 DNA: TGCGCCAGCAGTCCGACTAGCGGGACCTACGAGCAGTACTTC. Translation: CASSPTSGTYEQYF.

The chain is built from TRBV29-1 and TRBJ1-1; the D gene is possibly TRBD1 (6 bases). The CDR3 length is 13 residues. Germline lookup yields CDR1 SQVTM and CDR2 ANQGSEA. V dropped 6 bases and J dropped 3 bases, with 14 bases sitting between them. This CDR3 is CSVDTGWDTEAFF. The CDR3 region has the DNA TGCAGCGTGGATACAGGGTGGGACACTGAAGCTTTCTTT.

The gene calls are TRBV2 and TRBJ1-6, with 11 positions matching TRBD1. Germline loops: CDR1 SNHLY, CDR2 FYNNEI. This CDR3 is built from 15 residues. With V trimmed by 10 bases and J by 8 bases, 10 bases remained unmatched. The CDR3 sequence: CATTGTGGLYSPLHF. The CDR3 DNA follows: TGTGCCACCACAGGGACAGGGGGTTTGTATTCACCCCTCCACTTT.

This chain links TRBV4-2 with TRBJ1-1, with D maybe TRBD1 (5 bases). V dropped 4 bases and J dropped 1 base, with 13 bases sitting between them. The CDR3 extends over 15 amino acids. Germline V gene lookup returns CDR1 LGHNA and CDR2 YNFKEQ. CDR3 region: CASSLEQEPNTEAFF. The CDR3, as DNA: TGTGCCAGCAGCCTCGAACAGGAGCCGAACACTGAAGCTTTCTTT.

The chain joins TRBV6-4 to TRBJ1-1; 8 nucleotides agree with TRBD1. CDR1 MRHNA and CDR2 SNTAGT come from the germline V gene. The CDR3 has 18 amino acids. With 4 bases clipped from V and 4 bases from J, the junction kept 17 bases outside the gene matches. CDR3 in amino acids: CASSAPPGQGARGTEAFF. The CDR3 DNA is TGTGCCAGCAGTGCCCCTCCGGGGCAGGGGGCGAGGGGCACTGAAGCTTTCTTT.

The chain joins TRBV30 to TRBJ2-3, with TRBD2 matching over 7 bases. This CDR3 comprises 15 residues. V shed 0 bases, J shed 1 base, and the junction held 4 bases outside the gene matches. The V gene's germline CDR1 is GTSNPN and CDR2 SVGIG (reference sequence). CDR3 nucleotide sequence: TGTGCCTGGAGTGTGGGGGGGGGTGGCACAGATACGCAGTATTTT. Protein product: CAWSVGGGGTDTQYF.

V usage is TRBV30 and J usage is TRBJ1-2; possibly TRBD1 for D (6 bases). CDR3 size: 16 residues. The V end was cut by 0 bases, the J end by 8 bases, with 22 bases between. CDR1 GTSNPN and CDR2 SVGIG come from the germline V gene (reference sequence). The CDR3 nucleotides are TGTGCCTGGAGTGTATCATTAGGGACACGAAGACGGGGCTACACCTTC. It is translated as CAWSVSLGTRRRGYTF.

The CDR3 region is CASSSGSGGVGETQYF. CDR3 nucleotides: TGTGCCAGTAGTAGCGGATCAGGGGGCGTGGGGGAGACCCAGTACTTC. The rearrangement links TRBV19 to TRBJ2-5; 8 bases line up with TRBD1. This CDR3 is built from 16 residues. With V trimmed by 4 bases and J by 5 bases, 12 bases remained unmatched. Germline V gene data show CDR1 as LNHDA and CDR2 as SQIVND (reference sequence).

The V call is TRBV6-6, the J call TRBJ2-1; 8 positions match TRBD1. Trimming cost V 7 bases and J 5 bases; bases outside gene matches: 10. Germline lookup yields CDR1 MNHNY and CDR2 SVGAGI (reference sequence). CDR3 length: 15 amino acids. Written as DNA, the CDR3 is TGTGCCAGCACCGCCGGGGACAGGAGCGACAATGAGCAGTTCTTC. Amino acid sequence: CASTAGDRSDNEQFF.

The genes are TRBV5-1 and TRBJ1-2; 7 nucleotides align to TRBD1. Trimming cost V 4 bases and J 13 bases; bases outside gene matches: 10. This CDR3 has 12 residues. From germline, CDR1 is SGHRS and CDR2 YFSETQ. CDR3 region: CASSRGQSFSTF. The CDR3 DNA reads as TGCGCCAGCAGCCGGGGACAGTCCTTTTCCACCTTC. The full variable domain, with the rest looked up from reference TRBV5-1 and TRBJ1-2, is KAGVTQTPRYLIKTRGQQVTLSCSPISGHRSVSWYQQTPGQGLQFLFEYFSETQRNKGNFPGRFSGRQFSNSRSEMNVSTLELGDSALYLCASSRGQSFSTFGSGTRLTVV.